This TCR beta chain comes out of a study of beta chain features in type 1 diabetes. As regards this clone: Its cognate antigen is unknown.

Expressed TCRB transcripts were sequenced because the isolated RNA had all been reverse transcribed beforehand. About 3.4 million reads on average were seen across naive, central memory and regulatory T cell samples. Sequenced by immunoSEQ multiplex PCR; TCRdb stores in-frame clones only, minus some. The profile shows more than 150,000 clones, over 8.5% of them singletons. Findings and limits, study-wide: Any PCR bias toward short templates would affect both groups alike. Patients showed naive, central memory and Treg TCRB repertoires that appeared more similar than those of healthy donors.

The clonotype originates from a man aged 18 to 30 in good health. The specimen sequenced was central memory CD4+ T cells from blood.

The CDR3 sequence is CASSLLGADTQYF. The CDR3 bases are TGTGCCAGCAGTTTATTGGGAGCAGATACGCAGTATTTT. V usage is TRBV27 and J usage is TRBJ2-3; D is perhaps TRBD2 (5 bases). This CDR3 is built from 13 residues. The V gene lost 1 base and the J gene lost 4 bases, with 6 bases spanning the gap. Germline assignment: CDR1 MNHEY and CDR2 SMNVEV (reference sequence).